This record concerns one T cell receptor beta chain sequence. This sample is part of a study of blood T cells in healthy people across ages. Study as a whole: Roughly one uniquely barcoded beta molecule per two T cells was captured.

Alongside a J-beta primer mix, a sample-barcoded 5' primer served in a second PCR lasting about 7 to 12 cycles. Tagging of each cDNA molecule was performed by a template-switch adaptor with 12 random nucleotides. Per sample, CDR3-containing paired-end reads numbered at least 3 million. TCRdb called the 5' RACE reads again in MiXCR, with one record for every CDR3 protein. The sample shows more than 900,000 distinct CDR3 sequences, roughly 24% of them seen only once. Total RNA extracted from each sample amounted to at least 6 micrograms. The length of the CDR3 is 15 residues. V lost 2 bases and J lost 2; bases outside the gene matches: 7. Germline V gene data show CDR1 as DFQATT and CDR2 as SNEGSKA (reference sequence). The sample was also linked to a second study, of T cells of mothers and their children.

This chain joins TRBV20-1 and TRBJ2-7, with 9 bases matching TRBD2. The clonotype was recovered from a girl aged 2 to 10 in good health. Source material: blood. CDR3 in amino acids: CSARNTRGRAYEQYF. CDR3 nucleotides: TGCAGTGCTAGAAACACCCGCGGGAGGGCCTACGAGCAGTACTTC.